Below, one TCR beta chain is given with its context. The same CDR3 is also encoded by other DNA sequences in this sample. Assay used: immunoSEQ multiplex PCR; TCRdb lists only in-frame clones, some missing. The repertoire includes about 39,000 clones, 76% of them detected once, and 4.5% to 6.5% sits in the top ten. The data derive from a study of chemoradiotherapy in HPV16-positive cancers. Study background: Functional T-cell assays on a couple of HPV16-positive patients' cells defined candidate HPV-specific clones and common TCR motifs.

Germline V gives CDR1 SGHAT, CDR2 FQNNGV. The ends lost 1 base at V and 2 bases at J; junction bases unmatched: 4. This CDR3 is 15 amino acids long. The specimen comprised blood, sampled from a patient who underwent chemoradiotherapy. J is TRBJ2-7 and V is TRBV11-2, with 8 bases aligning to TRBD1. This TCR derives from a human donor with HPV-associated anogenital cancer. CDR3 DNA sequence: TGTGCCAGCAGCTTAGGTACAGGGGGGACCTACGAGCAGTACTTC. As protein: CASSLGTGGTYEQYF.